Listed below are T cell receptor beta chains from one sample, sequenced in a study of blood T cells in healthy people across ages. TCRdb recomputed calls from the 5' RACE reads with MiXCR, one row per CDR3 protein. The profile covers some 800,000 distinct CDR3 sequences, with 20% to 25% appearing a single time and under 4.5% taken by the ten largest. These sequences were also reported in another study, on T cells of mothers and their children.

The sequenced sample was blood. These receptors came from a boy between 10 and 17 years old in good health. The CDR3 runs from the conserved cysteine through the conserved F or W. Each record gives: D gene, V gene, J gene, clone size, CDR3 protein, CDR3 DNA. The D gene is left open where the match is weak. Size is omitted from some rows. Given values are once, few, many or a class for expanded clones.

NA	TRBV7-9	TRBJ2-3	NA	CAISLGTSTDTQYF	TGTGCCATCAGCTTAGGTACCAGCACAGATACGCAGTATTTT
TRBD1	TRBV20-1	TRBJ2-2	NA	CSARDLTQGINTGELFF	TGCAGTGCTAGAGATCTAACACAGGGGATTAACACCGGGGAGCTGTTTTTT
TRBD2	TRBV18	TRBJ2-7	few	CASSPSGGNLYEQYF	TGTGCCAGCTCTCCTAGCGGGGGGAACCTCTACGAGCAGTACTTC
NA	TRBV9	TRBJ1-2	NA	CASPRGGANGYTF	TGTGCCAGCCCCAGAGGGGGGGCCAATGGCTACACCTTC
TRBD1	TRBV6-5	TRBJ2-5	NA	CASSYSIQGGSWETQYF	TGTGCCAGCAGTTACTCGATACAGGGGGGATCCTGGGAGACCCAGTACTTC
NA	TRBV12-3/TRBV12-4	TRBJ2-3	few	CASSHIPTSTDTQYF	TGTGCCAGCAGCCACATCCCTACTAGCACAGATACGCAGTATTTT
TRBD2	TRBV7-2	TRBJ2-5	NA	CASSLAGAGVAKETQYF	TGTGCCAGCAGCTTAGCCGGGGCGGGGGTAGCCAAAGAGACCCAGTACTTC
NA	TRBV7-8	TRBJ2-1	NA	CASSFRGGLFGNSYNEQFF	TGTGCCAGCAGCTTTCGCGGGGGCTTGTTCGGGAACTCCTACAATGAGCAGTTCTTC
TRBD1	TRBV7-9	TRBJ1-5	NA	CASSLSGQGLHF	TGTGCCAGCAGCTTATCGGGACAGGGCCTTCATTTT
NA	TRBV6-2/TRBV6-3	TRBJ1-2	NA	CATWGKDSNSFYGYTF	TGTGCCACCTGGGGAAAGGACAGCAATTCCTTCTATGGCTACACCTTC
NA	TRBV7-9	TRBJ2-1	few	CASSLSSGLRSGNEQFF	TGTGCCAGCAGCTTATCTTCCGGGCTCAGGTCAGGGAATGAGCAGTTCTTC
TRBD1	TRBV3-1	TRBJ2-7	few	CASSRRWTGGDEQYF	TGTGCCAGCAGCCGCAGGTGGACAGGGGGGGACGAGCAGTACTTC
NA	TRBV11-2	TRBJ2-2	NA	CASSSPQGVTGELFF	TGTGCCAGCAGCTCACCGCAGGGTGTCACCGGGGAGCTGTTTTTT
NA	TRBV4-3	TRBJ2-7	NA	CASSQVSQSYEQYF	TGCGCCAGCAGCCAAGTCTCTCAGTCCTACGAGCAGTACTTC
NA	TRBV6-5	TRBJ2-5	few	CASRRTVPETQYF	TGTGCCAGCAGACGGACAGTCCCAGAGACCCAGTACTTC
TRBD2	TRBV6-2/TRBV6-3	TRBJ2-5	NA	CASSYSGASGATKETQYF	TGTGCCAGCAGTTACTCCGGGGCTAGCGGGGCGACCAAAGAGACCCAGTACTTC
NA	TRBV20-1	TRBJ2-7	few	CSARDGGSSYEQYF	TGCAGTGCTAGAGATGGGGGGAGCTCCTACGAGCAGTACTTC
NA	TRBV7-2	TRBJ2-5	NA	CASSPSPGITRGYF	TGTGCCAGCAGCCCATCGCCTGGGATCACGAGGGGGTACTTC
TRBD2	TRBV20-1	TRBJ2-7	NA	CSATNALREAAYEQYF	TGCAGTGCTACTAATGCGCTGCGGGAGGCGGCCTACGAGCAGTACTTC
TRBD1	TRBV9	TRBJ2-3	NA	CASSAAGGNTDTQYF	TGTGCCAGCAGCGCAGCAGGGGGCAACACAGATACGCAGTATTTT
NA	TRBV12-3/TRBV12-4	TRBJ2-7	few	CASSSQRYEQYF	TGTGCCAGCAGTTCACAGCGGTACGAGCAGTACTTC
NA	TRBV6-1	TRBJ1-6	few	CASSPQRQALENSPLHF	TGTGCCAGCAGCCCCCAACGCCAGGCCTTAGAAAATTCACCCCTCCACTTT
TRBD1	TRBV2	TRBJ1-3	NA	CASSDGQGASGNTIYF	TGTGCCAGCAGTGACGGACAGGGGGCTTCTGGAAACACCATATATTTT
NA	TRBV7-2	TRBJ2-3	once	CASSPYFTDTQYF	TGTGCCAGCAGCCCCTACTTCACAGATACGCAGTATTTT
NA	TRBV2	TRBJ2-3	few	CASSAPSSLDTQYF	TGTGCCAGCAGTGCCCCGTCTTCGCTAGATACGCAGTATTTT
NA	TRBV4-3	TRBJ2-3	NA	CASSQDALGAEGTDTQYF	TGCGCCAGCAGCCAAGATGCATTGGGAGCGGAAGGCACAGATACGCAGTATTTT
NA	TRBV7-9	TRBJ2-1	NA	CASSFSQGNYNEQFF	TGTGCCAGCAGCTTTAGTCAGGGAAACTACAATGAGCAGTTCTTC
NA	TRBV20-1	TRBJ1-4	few	CSARRLRETPNEKLFF	TGCAGTGCTAGACGCCTCAGGGAGACACCTAATGAAAAACTGTTTTTT
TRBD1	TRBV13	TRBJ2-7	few	CASSLRPGTGEEQYF	TGTGCCAGCAGCTTGCGGCCCGGGACAGGGGAAGAGCAGTACTTC
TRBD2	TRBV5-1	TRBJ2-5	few	CASSLEPSGSLGETQYF	TGCGCCAGCAGCTTGGAGCCTAGCGGGAGTTTAGGAGAGACCCAGTACTTC
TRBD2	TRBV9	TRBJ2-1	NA	CASSAEAGGGNEQFF	TGTGCCAGCAGCGCCGAAGCGGGAGGGGGGAATGAGCAGTTCTTC
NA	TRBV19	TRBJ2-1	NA	CASSINLDSYNEQFF	TGTGCCAGTAGTATCAACCTAGACTCCTACAATGAGCAGTTCTTC
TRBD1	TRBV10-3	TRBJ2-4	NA	CAISGGDREENIQYF	TGTGCCATCAGTGGAGGGGACAGGGAAGAAAACATTCAGTACTTC
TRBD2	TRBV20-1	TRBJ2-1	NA	CSARGSGIFSRDEQFF	TGCAGTGCTAGAGGTAGCGGGATCTTCAGTCGCGATGAGCAGTTCTTC
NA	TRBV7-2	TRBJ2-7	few	CASSSGETYEQYF	TGTGCCAGCAGCTCAGGCGAGACCTACGAGCAGTACTTC
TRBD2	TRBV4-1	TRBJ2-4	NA	CASKTGTSGDVVQYF	TGCGCCAGCAAAACAGGGACTAGCGGAGACGTGGTTCAGTACTTC
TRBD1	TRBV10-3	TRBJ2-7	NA	CAISDPGTGGPYEQYF	TGTGCCATCAGTGATCCCGGGACAGGGGGCCCCTACGAGCAGTACTTC
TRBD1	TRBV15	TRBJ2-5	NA	CATQQTGETETQYF	TGTGCCACCCAACAGACAGGGGAAACGGAGACCCAGTACTTC
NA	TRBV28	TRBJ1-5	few	CASSPINGRGNQPQHF	TGTGCCAGCAGTCCCATAAACGGCAGGGGCAATCAGCCCCAGCATTTT
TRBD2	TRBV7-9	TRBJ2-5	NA	CASSASSGRRETQYF	TGTGCCAGCAGCGCCTCTAGCGGGAGACGGGAGACCCAGTACTTC